This T cell receptor (beta chain) was identified in a study of blood T cell repertoires in COVID-19. For the study at large: The United States, Italy and Spain provided the acute and convalescent COVID-19 samples. Sources were T cells, B-cell-depleted T cells, or PBMCs; the material itself was cDNA or gDNA.

The CDR3 is made up of 20 amino acids. The junction had 13 bases not matched to a gene; V was cut back by 5 bases and J by 0 bases. Germline CDR1 reads MNHNY; CDR2 reads SVGAGI (reference sequence). In the original analysis: It was from reference gene primer amplification that nucleated cell counts were estimated. The method was immunoSEQ multiplex PCR; TCRdb's version includes in-frame clones alone and lacks a portion of them. The D gene and trimming were derived from the DNA, and the V and J assignments and clone size from that table. The sample consists of 100,000 or so clones, approximately 78% of them appearing once.

Sequencing was performed on peripheral blood. The V and J genes are TRBV6-6 and TRBJ2-1; 13 positions match TRBD2. The origin of this receptor is a woman older than 75 with acute or convalescent COVID-19. DNA of the CDR3: TGTGCCAGCAGTCAACGAAGGACTAGCGGGAGAAACCCCTCCTACAATGAGCAGTTCTTC. This sequence encodes CASSQRRTSGRNPSYNEQFF.